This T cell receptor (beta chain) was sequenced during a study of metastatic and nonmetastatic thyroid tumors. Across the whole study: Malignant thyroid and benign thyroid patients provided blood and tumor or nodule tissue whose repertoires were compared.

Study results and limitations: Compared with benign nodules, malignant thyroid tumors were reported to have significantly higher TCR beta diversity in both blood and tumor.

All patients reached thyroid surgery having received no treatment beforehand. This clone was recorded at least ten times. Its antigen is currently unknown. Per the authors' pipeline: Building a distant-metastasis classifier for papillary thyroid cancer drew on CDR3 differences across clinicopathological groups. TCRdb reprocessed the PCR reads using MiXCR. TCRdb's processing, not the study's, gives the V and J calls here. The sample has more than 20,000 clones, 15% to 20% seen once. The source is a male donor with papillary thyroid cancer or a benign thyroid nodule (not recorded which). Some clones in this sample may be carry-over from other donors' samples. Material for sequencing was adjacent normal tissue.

CDR3 sequence (DNA): TGTGCCAGCAGTGAACGTGTGGGGACAGGGGGCAACGAGCAGTACTTC. This encodes CASSERVGTGGNEQYF. V gene TRBV2 combines with J gene TRBJ2-7; 12 nucleotides line up with TRBD1. The germline V gene has CDR1 SNHLY and CDR2 FYNNEI. The length of the CDR3 is 16 residues. Losses at the gene ends were 2 bases for V and 5 bases for J; bases not matched to a gene: 7.